This T cell receptor beta chain originates from a study of control samples from healthy donors and cancer patients. The assay was immunoSEQ multiplex PCR, and TCRdb's table has in-frame clones only and misses some. The sample yields 25,000 to 35,000 clones, 79% seen once. Per the germline V gene, CDR1 is SGDLS and CDR2 is YYNGEE. The CDR3 consists of 13 residues. The germline V and J ends were trimmed by 2 bases and 5 bases, with 11 bases remaining between them. The specimen was PBMCs. The chain employs TRBV9 and TRBJ2-7; unclear D gene. The origin of this receptor is a man between 60 and 75 years old with head and neck cancer. The CDR3 loop reads CASSVAARDEQYF. The DNA of the CDR3 is TGTGCCAGCAGCGTTGCCGCTCGGGACGAGCAGTACTTC.